The following is a T cell receptor beta chain sequence with its context. Authors' data handling: Estimates of nucleated cell counts were drawn from the amplification of reference gene primers. TCRdb's copy holds only in-frame clones and misses some; the assay was immunoSEQ multiplex PCR. D and trimming come from the DNA, and the V and J calls and clone size come from that table. Of about 320,000 clones in the sample, about nine tenths were seen once. Two consecutive negative NP/OP PCR tests, clearance, or resolved symptoms defined Cohort 3 recovery. This entry comes from a study of blood T cell repertoires in COVID-19. Study-level background: Donors in the United States, Italy and Spain gave samples during acute or convalescent COVID-19.

CDR3 length: 15 residues. The V and J ends lost 5 bases and 4 bases, in that order; junction bases with no gene match: 8. The germline V gene has CDR1 SQVTM and CDR2 ANQGSEA. The receptor comes from a man aged 60 to 69 who had recovered from COVID-19. The sample comprised PBMCs or T cells enriched from blood (not recorded which). This rearrangement joins TRBV29-1 to TRBJ2-3; TRBD2 matches 11 bases. The CDR3 nucleotides read TGCAGCGTTCGACTAGCGGGACGAATCCCAGATACGCAGTATTTT. Amino acid sequence: CSVRLAGRIPDTQYF.